This TCR beta chain was found in a study of tumor-infiltrating lymphocytes in primary liver carcinoma. Total RNA amounting to around 540 ng was the source from which TCR beta cDNA was made with a constant-region primer. Each TCR beta library was derived from three nested multiplex PCR rounds that employed slightly modified ARM-PCR. For approximately 10 cycles apiece, the opening two PCR rounds ran with TRBV1-TRBV30 forward primers and a C-beta reverse primer. TCRdb recomputed calls from the multiplex PCR reads with MiXCR, one row per CDR3 protein. The table lists some 120,000 distinct CDR3 sequences, 50% to 80% of them singletons, with about 8% in the top ten. From unsorted bulk tissue weighing about 20-32 mg, DNA and RNA were co-extracted. On this clonotype itself: At one end, the junction sequence differs from germline, possibly due to a read error.

The germline CDR1 and CDR2 sequences are SGHDN and FVKESK. The CDR3 consists of 13 residues. The rearrangement joins TRBV14 to TRBJ1-5; D may be TRBD1 (5 bases). The TCR was taken from a woman aged 55-70 years with primary liver carcinoma and hepatitis B virus infection. Source material: liver tumor tissue from sampling region 3. Subset specified: tumor region T3, left-lateral pole. CDR3 DNA: TGTGCCAGCTGCCTGGGACTTCGGCAGCCCCAGCACTTT. Translation gives CASCLGLRQPQHF.